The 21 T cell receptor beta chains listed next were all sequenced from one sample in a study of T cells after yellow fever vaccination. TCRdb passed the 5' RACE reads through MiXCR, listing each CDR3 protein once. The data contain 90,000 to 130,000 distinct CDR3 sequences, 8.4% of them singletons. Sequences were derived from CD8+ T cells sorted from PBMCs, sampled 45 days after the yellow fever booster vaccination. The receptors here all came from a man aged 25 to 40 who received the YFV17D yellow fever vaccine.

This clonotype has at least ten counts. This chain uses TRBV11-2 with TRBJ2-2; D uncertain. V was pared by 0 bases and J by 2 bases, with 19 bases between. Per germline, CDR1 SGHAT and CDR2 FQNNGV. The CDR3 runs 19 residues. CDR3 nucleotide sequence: TGTGCCAGCAGCTTAGATCCTATTCCCCCGCCCTTAAACACCGGGGAGCTGTTTTTT. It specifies CASSLDPIPPPLNTGELFF.

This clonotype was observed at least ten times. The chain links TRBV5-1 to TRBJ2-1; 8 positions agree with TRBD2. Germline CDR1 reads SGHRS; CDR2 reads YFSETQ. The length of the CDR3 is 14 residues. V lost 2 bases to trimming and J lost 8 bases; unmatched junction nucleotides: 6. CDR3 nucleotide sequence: TGCGCCAGCAGCTTTCGTAGCGGGATCGATGAGCAGTTCTTC. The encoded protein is CASSFRSGIDEQFF.

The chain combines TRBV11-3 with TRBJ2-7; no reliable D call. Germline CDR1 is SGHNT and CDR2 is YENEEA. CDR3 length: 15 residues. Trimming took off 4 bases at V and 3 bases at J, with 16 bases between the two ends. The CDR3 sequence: CASSSNDGPGYEQYF. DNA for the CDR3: TGTGCCAGCAGCTCCAATGACGGCCCGGGCTACGAGCAGTACTTC.

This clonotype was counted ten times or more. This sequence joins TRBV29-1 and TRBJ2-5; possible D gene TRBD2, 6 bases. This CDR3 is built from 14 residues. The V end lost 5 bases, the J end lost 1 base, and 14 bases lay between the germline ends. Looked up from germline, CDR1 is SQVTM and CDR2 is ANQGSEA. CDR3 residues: CSVRLGGIQETQYF. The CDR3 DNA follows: TGCAGCGTTCGACTAGGAGGTATCCAAGAGACCCAGTACTTC.

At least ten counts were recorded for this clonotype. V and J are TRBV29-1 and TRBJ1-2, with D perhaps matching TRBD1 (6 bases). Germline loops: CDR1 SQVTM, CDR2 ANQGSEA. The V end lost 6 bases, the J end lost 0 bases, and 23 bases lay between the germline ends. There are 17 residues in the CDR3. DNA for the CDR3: TGCAGCGTCGATATTCAAGGGACATCTCCCTCTAACTATGGCTACACCTTC. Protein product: CSVDIQGTSPSNYGYTF. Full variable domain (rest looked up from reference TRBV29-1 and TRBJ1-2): SAVISQKPSRDICQRGTSLTIQCQVDSQVTMMFWYRQQPGQSLTLIATANQGSEATYESGFVIDKFPISRPNLTFSTLTVSNMSPEDSSIYLCSVDIQGTSPSNYGYTFGSGTRLTVV.

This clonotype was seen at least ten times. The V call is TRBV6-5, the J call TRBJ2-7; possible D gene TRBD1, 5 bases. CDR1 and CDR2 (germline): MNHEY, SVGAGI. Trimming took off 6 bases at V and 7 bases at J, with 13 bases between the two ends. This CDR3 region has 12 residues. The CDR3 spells CASSSPGWEQYF. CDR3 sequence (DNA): TGTGCCAGCAGCTCCCCAGGGTGGGAGCAGTACTTC.

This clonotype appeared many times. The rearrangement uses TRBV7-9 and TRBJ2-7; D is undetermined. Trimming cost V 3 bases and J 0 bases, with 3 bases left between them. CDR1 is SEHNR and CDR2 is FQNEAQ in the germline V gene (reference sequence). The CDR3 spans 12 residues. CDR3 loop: CASSFSSYEQYF. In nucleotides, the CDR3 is TGTGCCAGCAGCTTTAGCTCCTACGAGCAGTACTTC.

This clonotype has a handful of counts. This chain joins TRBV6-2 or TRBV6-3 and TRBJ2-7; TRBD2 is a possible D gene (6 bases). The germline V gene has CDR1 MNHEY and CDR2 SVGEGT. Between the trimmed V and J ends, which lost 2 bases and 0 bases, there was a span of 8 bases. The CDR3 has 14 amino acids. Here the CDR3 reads CASSYVGSSYEQYF. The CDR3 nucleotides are TGTGCCAGCAGTTACGTCGGGAGCTCCTACGAGCAGTACTTC.

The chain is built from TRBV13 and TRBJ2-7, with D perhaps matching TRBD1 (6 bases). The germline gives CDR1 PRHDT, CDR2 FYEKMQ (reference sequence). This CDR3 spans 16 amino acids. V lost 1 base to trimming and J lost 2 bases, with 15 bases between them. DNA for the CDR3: TGTGCCAGCAGCTTAGTGGCTGGGCAGGGGACCTACGAGCAGTACTTC. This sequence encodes CASSLVAGQGTYEQYF.

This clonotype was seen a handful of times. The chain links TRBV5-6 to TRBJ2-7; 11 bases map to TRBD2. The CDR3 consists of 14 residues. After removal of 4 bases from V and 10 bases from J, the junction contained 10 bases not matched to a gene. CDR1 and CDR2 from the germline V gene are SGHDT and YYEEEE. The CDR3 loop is CASSITGTSGFQYF. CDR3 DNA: TGTGCCAGCAGCATTACCGGGACTAGCGGCTTTCAGTACTTC.

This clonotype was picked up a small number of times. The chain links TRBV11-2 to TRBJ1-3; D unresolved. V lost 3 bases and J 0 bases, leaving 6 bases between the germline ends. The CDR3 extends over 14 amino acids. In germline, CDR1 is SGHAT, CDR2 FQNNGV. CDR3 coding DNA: TGTGCCAGCAGCTTCTTGAACTCTGGAAACACCATATATTTT. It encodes CASSFLNSGNTIYF.

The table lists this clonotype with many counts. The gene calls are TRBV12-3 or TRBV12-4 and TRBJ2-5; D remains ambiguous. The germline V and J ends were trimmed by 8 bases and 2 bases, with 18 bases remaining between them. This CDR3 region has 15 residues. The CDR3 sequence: CASCPKGTFQETQYF. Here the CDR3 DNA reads TGTGCCAGCTGCCCAAAGGGAACATTTCAAGAGACCCAGTACTTC.

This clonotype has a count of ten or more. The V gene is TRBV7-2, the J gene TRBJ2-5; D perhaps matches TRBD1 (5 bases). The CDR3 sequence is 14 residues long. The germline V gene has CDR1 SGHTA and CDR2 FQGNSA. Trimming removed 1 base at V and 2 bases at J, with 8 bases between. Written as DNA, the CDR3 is TGTGCCAGCAGCTTAGTTTCAGGGCAAGAGACCCAGTACTTC. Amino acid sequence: CASSLVSGQETQYF.

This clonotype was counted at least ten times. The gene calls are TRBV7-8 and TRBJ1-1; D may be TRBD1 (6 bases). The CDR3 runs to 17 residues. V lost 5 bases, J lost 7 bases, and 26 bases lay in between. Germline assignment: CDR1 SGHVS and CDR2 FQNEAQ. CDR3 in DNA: TGTGCCAGCAGCCTGGGGGCGGCGGGGGAGGGAGCAAGTGAAGCTTTCTTT. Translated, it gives CASSLGAAGEGASEAFF. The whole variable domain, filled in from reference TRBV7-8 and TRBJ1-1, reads GAGVSQSPRYKVAKRGQDVALRCDPISGHVSLFWYQQALGQGPEFLTYFQNEAQLDKSGLPSDRFFAERPEGSVSTLKIQRTQQEDSAVYLCASSLGAAGEGASEAFFGQGTRLTVV.

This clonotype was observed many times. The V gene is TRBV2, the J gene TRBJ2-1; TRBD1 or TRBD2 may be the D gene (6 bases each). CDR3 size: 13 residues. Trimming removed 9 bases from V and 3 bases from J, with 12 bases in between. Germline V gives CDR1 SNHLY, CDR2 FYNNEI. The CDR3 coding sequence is TGTGCCAGTTCTGGGGGGCACTACAATGAGCAGTTCTTC. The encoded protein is CASSGGHYNEQFF.

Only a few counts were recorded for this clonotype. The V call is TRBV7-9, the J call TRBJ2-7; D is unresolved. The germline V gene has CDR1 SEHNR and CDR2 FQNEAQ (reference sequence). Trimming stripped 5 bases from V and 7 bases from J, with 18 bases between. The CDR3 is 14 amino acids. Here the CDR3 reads CASSPRTAPVEQYF. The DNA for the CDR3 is TGTGCCAGCAGCCCGCGGACGGCACCCGTTGAGCAGTACTTC.

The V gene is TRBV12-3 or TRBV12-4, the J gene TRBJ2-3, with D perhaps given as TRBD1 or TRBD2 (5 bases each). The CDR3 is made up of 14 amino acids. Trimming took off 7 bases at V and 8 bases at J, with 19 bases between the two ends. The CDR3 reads CASTFADGTGTQYF. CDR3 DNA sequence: TGTGCCAGCACCTTCGCCGACGGGACGGGTACGCAGTATTTT.

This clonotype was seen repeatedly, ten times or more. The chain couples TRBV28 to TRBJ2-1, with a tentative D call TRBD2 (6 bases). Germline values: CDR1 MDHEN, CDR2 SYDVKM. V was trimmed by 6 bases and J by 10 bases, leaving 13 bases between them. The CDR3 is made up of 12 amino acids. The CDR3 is CASSPGVKEQFF. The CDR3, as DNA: TGTGCCAGCAGCCCGGGGGTGAAGGAGCAGTTCTTC.

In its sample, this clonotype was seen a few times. As DNA, the CDR3 is TGCAGTGCTAGTTGGGTTAGCGGGAGGGCCCACGAGCAGTACTTC. Amino acid sequence: CSASWVSGRAHEQYF. J is TRBJ2-7 and V is TRBV20-1; 11 positions match TRBD2. CDR1 is DFQATT, CDR2 SNEGSKA, per germline (reference sequence). This CDR3 contains 15 residues. Trimming at V came to 3 bases and at J to 5 bases, leaving 9 bases not matched to a gene.

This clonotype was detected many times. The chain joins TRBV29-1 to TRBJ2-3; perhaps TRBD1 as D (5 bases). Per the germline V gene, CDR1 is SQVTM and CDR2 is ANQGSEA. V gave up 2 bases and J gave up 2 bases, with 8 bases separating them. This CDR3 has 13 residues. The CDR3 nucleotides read TGCAGCGTTGAAACAGGTTACACAGATACGCAGTATTTT. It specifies CSVETGYTDTQYF.

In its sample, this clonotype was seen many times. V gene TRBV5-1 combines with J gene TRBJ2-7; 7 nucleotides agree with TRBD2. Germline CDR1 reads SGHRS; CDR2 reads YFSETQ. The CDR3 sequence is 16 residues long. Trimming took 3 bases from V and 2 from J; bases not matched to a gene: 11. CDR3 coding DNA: TGCGCCAGCAGCTGGGGGGGAGCCGCGTCAACCTACGAGCAGTACTTC. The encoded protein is CASSWGGAASTYEQYF.